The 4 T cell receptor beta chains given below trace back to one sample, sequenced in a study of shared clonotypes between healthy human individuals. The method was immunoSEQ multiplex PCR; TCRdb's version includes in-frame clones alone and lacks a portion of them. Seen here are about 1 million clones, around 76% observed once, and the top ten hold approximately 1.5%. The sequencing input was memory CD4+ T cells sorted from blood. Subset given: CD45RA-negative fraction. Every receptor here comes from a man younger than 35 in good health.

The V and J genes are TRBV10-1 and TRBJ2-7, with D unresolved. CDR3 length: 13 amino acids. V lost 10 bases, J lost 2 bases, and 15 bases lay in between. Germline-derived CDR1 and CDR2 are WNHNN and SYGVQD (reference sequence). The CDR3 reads CATRGRPAYEQYF. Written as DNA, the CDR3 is TGCGCCACTCGCGGCAGGCCTGCCTACGAGCAGTACTTC.

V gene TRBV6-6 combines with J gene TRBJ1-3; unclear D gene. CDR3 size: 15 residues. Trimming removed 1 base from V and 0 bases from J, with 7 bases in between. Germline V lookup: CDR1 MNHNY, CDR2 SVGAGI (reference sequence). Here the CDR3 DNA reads TGTGCCAGCAGTTACTACCAAGGCTCTGGAAACACCATATATTTT. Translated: CASSYYQGSGNTIYF.

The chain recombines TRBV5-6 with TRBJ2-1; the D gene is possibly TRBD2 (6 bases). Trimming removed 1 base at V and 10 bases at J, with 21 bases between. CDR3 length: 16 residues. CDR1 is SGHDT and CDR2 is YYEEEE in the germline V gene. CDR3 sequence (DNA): TGTGCCAGCAGCTTGCGAGTCGGGGGTCCCCAGGGAGAGCAGTTCTTC. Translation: CASSLRVGGPQGEQFF.

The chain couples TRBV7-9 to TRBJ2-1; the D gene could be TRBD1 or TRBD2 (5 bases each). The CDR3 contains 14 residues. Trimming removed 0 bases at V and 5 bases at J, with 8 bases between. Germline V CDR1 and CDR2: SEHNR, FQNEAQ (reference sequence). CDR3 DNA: TGTGCCAGCAGCTTAGCGGGACCGAACAATGAGCAGTTCTTC. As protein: CASSLAGPNNEQFF. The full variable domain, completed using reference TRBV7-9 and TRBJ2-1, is DTGVSQNPRHKITKRGQNVTFRCDPISEHNRLYWYRQTLGQGPEFLTYFQNEAQLEKSRLLSDRFSAERPKGSFSTLEIQRTEQGDSAMYLCASSLAGPNNEQFFGPGTRLTVL.